These 27 T cell receptor beta chains originate from one sample sequenced in a study of shared clonotypes between healthy human individuals. CD8 cells regarded as naive lacked CD45RO, were positively chosen for CCR7, and omitted terminally differentiated effector memory CD45RA+ cells. This table comes from immunoSEQ multiplex PCR, and its TCRdb copy is limited to in-frame clones, with some not included. The sample includes around 1.9 million clones, just over 90% of them seen just once. The sample comprised naive CD8+ T cells from PBMCs. These receptor sequences come from a man aged 18 to 29 in good health. Some clones in this sample may be carry-over from other donors' samples.

V is TRBV14 and J is TRBJ2-5; 8 bases fit TRBD1. Trimming cost V 4 bases and J 4 bases; bases outside gene matches: 11. The CDR3 length is 16 residues. Looked up from germline, CDR1 is SGHDN and CDR2 is FVKESK. The CDR3 bases are TGTGCCAGCAGCCGGCGTTGGGCAGGGGGCGGAGAGACCCAGTACTTC. Translated, it gives CASSRRWAGGGETQYF.

V gene TRBV5-1 combines with J gene TRBJ2-5; D assignment may be TRBD1 or TRBD2 (5 bases each). Germline-derived CDR1 and CDR2 are SGHRS and YFSETQ. V gave up 4 bases and J gave up 5 bases, with 15 bases separating them. This CDR3 is 14 amino acids long. CDR3 nucleotide sequence: TGCGCCAGCAGCGGGAGCAGGGAGAAGGAGACCCAGTACTTC. It is translated as CASSGSREKETQYF.

The CDR3 spells CASSSWTVVPNYGYTF. CDR3 in DNA: TGTGCCAGCAGTTCGTGGACGGTCGTCCCTAACTATGGCTACACCTTC. The chain links TRBV27 to TRBJ1-2; D is uncertain. The CDR3 has 16 amino acids. The V and J ends lost 4 bases and 0 bases respectively, with 15 bases between them. The germline V gene has CDR1 MNHEY and CDR2 SMNVEV (reference sequence).

The rearrangement uses TRBV7-9 and TRBJ1-6; 9 bases line up with TRBD1. This CDR3 spans 17 amino acids. After removal of 3 bases from V and 6 bases from J, the junction contained 9 bases not matched to a gene. Germline-derived CDR1 and CDR2 are SEHNR and FQNEAQ (reference sequence). This CDR3 reads CASSFHGQGPFNSPLHF. The CDR3 nucleotides read TGTGCCAGCAGCTTTCATGGACAGGGGCCTTTTAATTCACCCCTCCACTTT.

Worth noting for this clone: This specimen includes other DNA sequences encoding the same CDR3. This rearrangement joins TRBV6-4 to TRBJ1-1; D is uncertain. This CDR3 is 11 amino acids long. Per germline, CDR1 MRHNA and CDR2 SNTAGT. V lost 2 bases and J lost 4, with 2 bases in between. CDR3 loop: CASSDGTEAFF. DNA of the CDR3: TGTGCCAGCAGTGACGGCACTGAAGCTTTCTTT.

The chain couples TRBV9 to TRBJ2-3, with 9 bases aligning to TRBD2. The CDR3 length is 15 residues. Germline assignment: CDR1 SGDLS and CDR2 YYNGEE. Trimming cost V 0 bases and J 7 bases; bases outside gene matches: 6. The CDR3 nucleotides are TGTGCCAGCAGCGTAGCTGGCGGGAGGGGGTATACGCAGTATTTT. It encodes CASSVAGGRGYTQYF.

The CDR3: CASRPGRNNEQFF. CDR3 DNA: TGTGCCAGCAGGCCGGGGAGGAACAATGAGCAGTTCTTC. V is TRBV28 and J is TRBJ2-1; weak D call: TRBD2 (6 bases). Germline V lookup: CDR1 MDHEN, CDR2 SYDVKM. The germline V and J ends were trimmed by 6 bases and 5 bases, with 11 bases remaining between them. The CDR3 is 13 amino acids. The full variable domain, its missing parts supplied by reference TRBV28 and TRBJ2-1, is DVKVTQSSRYLVKRTGEKVFLECVQDMDHENMFWYRQDPGLGLRLIYFSYDVKMKEKGDIPEGYSVSREKKERFSLILESASTNQTSMYLCASRPGRNNEQFFGPGTRLTVL.

As concerns this clone: The sample holds other DNA sequences that translate to the same CDR3. The chain combines TRBV20-1 with TRBJ1-4, with no clear D. Germline CDR1 is DFQATT and CDR2 is SNEGSKA (reference sequence). The CDR3 length is 11 residues. V was shortened by 2 bases and J by 7 bases, with 5 bases between the two germline ends. The CDR3 DNA sequence: TGCAGTGCTAGAAACCGTGAAAAACTGTTTTTT. Translation: CSARNREKLFF.

The rearrangement joins TRBV6-5 to TRBJ2-6, with D perhaps TRBD1 (5 bases). The CDR3 is made up of 15 amino acids. V dropped 7 bases and J dropped 1 base, with 11 bases sitting between them. Per germline, CDR1 MNHEY and CDR2 SVGAGI. CDR3 residues: CASTLQGSGANVLTF. The DNA of the CDR3 is TGTGCCAGCACCCTCCAGGGTTCTGGGGCCAACGTCCTGACTTTC.

The sample holds one count of this clone. This sample includes further DNA sequences coding for the same CDR3. This chain links TRBV7-2 with TRBJ2-1; weak D call: TRBD2 (6 bases). Germline assignment: CDR1 SGHTA and CDR2 FQGNSA. V was pared by 1 base and J by 8 bases, with 9 bases between. The length of the CDR3 is 13 residues. CDR3 nucleotide sequence: TGTGCCAGCAGCTTAGGGGGGGTGTATGAGCAGTTCTTC. Translated, it gives CASSLGGVYEQFF.

CDR3 loop: CASSPQGRNEKLFF. CDR3 coding DNA: TGTGCCAGCTCACCCCAGGGGCGTAATGAAAAACTGTTTTTT. The gene calls are TRBV18 and TRBJ1-4, with D possibly being TRBD1 (6 bases). Trimming removed 3 bases at V and 4 bases at J, with 9 bases between. The germline CDR1 and CDR2 sequences are KGHSH and LQKENI. This CDR3 is built from 14 residues.

This rearrangement joins TRBV9 to TRBJ2-1; 7 nucleotides align to TRBD1. V lost 0 bases and J lost 8; bases outside the gene matches: 11. CDR1 is SGDLS and CDR2 is YYNGEE in the germline V gene. The CDR3 totals 16 residues. The DNA for the CDR3 is TGTGCCAGCAGCGTAGCTTGGGGTAGGGGGCGAGATGAGCAGTTCTTC. As protein: CASSVAWGRGRDEQFF.

The rearrangement links TRBV11-2 to TRBJ2-5, with D unclear. The V gene's germline CDR1 is SGHAT and CDR2 FQNNGV. V dropped 1 base and J dropped 0 bases, with 6 bases sitting between them. The CDR3 runs to 14 residues. CDR3 nucleotides: TGTGCCAGCAGCTTAGGACACTACCAAGAGACCCAGTACTTC. It specifies CASSLGHYQETQYF.

This clone has more than one count but fewer than ten. The rearrangement uses TRBV27 and TRBJ1-1; 10 bases match TRBD1. Germline V gene sequence: CDR1 MNHEY, CDR2 SMNVEV (reference sequence). The V gene end was trimmed by 4 bases and the J gene end by 4 bases; junction bases not matched to a gene: 3. This CDR3 is built from 14 residues. In DNA, the CDR3 is TGTGCCAGCAGTTGGGGACAGGGGAGCACTGAAGCTTTCTTT. Residues: CASSWGQGSTEAFF.

The chain employs TRBV19 and TRBJ2-7, with D perhaps matching TRBD2 (6 bases). The germline gives CDR1 LNHDA, CDR2 SQIVND (reference sequence). This CDR3 is 14 amino acids long. V was clipped by 6 bases and J by 2 bases, with 14 bases between them. The CDR3, as DNA: TGTGCCAGTAGCCCTACTAGCAGCGCCTACGAGCAGTACTTC. It specifies CASSPTSSAYEQYF.

The V and J genes are TRBV7-3 and TRBJ1-1, with D perhaps TRBD1 (5 bases). CDR3 size: 15 residues. Germline V gene lookup returns CDR1 SGHTA and CDR2 FQGTGA. The V gene lost 1 base and the J gene lost 2 bases, with 11 bases spanning the gap. For the CDR3, the DNA is TGTGCCAGCAGCTTAAGTGGGGCTCCCAACACTGAAGCTTTCTTT. Translated: CASSLSGAPNTEAFF.

The chain combines TRBV7-6 with TRBJ2-2; weak D call: TRBD2 (5 bases). Germline V lookup: CDR1 SGHVS, CDR2 FNYEAQ. The CDR3 loop spans 13 amino acids. Between the trimmed V and J ends, which lost 2 bases and 7 bases, there was a span of 8 bases. The CDR3 spells CASSLLAGGELFF. The CDR3 DNA follows: TGTGCCAGCAGCTTACTGGCGGGCGGGGAGCTGTTTTTT.

The chain links TRBV27 to TRBJ2-2, with D possibly being TRBD2 (5 bases). V lost 3 bases and J lost 6, with 8 bases in between. Germline V gene data show CDR1 as MNHEY and CDR2 as SMNVEV (reference sequence). This CDR3 is 13 amino acids long. The DNA for the CDR3 is TGTGCCAGCAGTTTCGGGGTCGCCGGGGAGCTGTTTTTT. Encoded protein: CASSFGVAGELFF.

This clone has just a few counts. The rearrangement uses TRBV15 and TRBJ1-1; D is ambiguous. Per germline, CDR1 LNHNV and CDR2 YYDKDF (reference sequence). V lost 0 bases and J lost 6, with 2 bases in between. The CDR3 covers 11 residues. The CDR3 region has the DNA TGTGCCACCAGCAGAGAGGCTGAAGCTTTCTTT. The encoded protein is CATSREAEAFF.

Notes on this clone: Other DNA sequences in this sample translate to the same CDR3. The chain uses TRBV4-2 and TRBJ2-7; TRBD1 is a possible D gene (7 bases). Germline-derived CDR1 and CDR2 are LGHNA and YNFKEQ. Trimming took off 0 bases at V and 4 bases at J, with 13 bases between the two ends. The CDR3 is 15 residues long. The CDR3 sequence is CASSQDPAGQYEQYF. The DNA for the CDR3 is TGTGCCAGCAGCCAAGATCCGGCGGGACAGTACGAGCAGTACTTC.

This clone was counted once. The gene calls are TRBV5-1 and TRBJ2-1; 8 bases map to TRBD2. The CDR3 runs to 18 residues. CDR1 is SGHRS, CDR2 YFSETQ, per germline. J lost 5 bases, V lost 6 bases, and 19 bases had no gene match. Written as DNA, the CDR3 is TGCGCCAGCACCCTCGGACTAGCAGCCGCATCATGGGACAATGAGCAGTTCTTC. Amino acids: CASTLGLAAASWDNEQFF.

V usage is TRBV5-6 and J usage is TRBJ2-2, with a weak D call TRBD1 (6 bases). Trimming left V 1 base short and J 6 bases short, with 13 bases between. Germline assignment: CDR1 SGHDT and CDR2 YYEEEE. The CDR3 is 15 residues long. Written as DNA, the CDR3 is TGTGCCAGCAGCTTGCTTCCAGGGGACCCCGGGGAGCTGTTTTTT. Its translation is CASSLLPGDPGELFF.

In this sample, this clone turned up a few times. For the CDR3, the DNA is TGTGCCAGCAGCCGTACCTGGGATCCAAGCACTGAAGCTTTCTTT. Protein: CASSRTWDPSTEAFF. The chain is built from TRBV9 and TRBJ1-1; D not certain. V lost 4 bases, J lost 4 bases, and 17 bases lay in between. The CDR3 length is 15 residues. Germline CDR1 is SGDLS and CDR2 is YYNGEE.

The chain carries TRBV7-2 and TRBJ2-7, with TRBD2 matching 13 bases. CDR1 SGHTA and CDR2 FQGNSA come from the germline V gene. CDR3 length: 18 amino acids. With V trimmed by 6 bases and J by 0 bases, 11 bases remained unmatched. The CDR3 loop reads CASRRTSGREFGSYEQYF. CDR3 nucleotide sequence: TGTGCCAGCAGAAGGACTAGCGGGAGAGAATTTGGCTCCTACGAGCAGTACTTC.

The genes are TRBV6-1 and TRBJ1-4; D uncertain. This CDR3 is built from 14 residues. The V gene's germline CDR1 is MNHNS and CDR2 SASEGT. Trimming took 0 bases from V and 8 from J, leaving 10 bases between them. The CDR3 DNA reads TGTGCCAGCAGTGAAGCGGGGAGCTGGGAAAAACTGTTTTTT. This gives the protein CASSEAGSWEKLFF.

The chain has TRBV2 and TRBJ1-5; D is undetermined. The CDR3 extends over 17 amino acids. CDR1 is SNHLY, CDR2 FYNNEI, per germline. Trimming removed 1 base from V and 6 bases from J, with 19 bases in between. CDR3 residues: CASSEDVRTLRGQPQHF. The CDR3 DNA sequence: TGTGCCAGCAGTGAAGACGTAAGGACCCTCCGAGGTCAGCCCCAGCATTTT. Combining the CDR3 with reference TRBV2 and TRBJ1-5 gives the whole variable domain EPEVTQTPSHQVTQMGQEVILRCVPISNHLYFYWYRQILGQKVEFLVSFYNNEISEKSEIFDDQFSVERPDGSNFTLKIRSTKLEDSAMYFCASSEDVRTLRGQPQHFGDGTRLSIL.

V and J are TRBV5-6 and TRBJ2-2; no reliable D call. This CDR3 spans 13 amino acids. V lost 6 bases and J 4 bases, leaving 10 bases between the germline ends. Germline-derived CDR1 and CDR2 are SGHDT and YYEEEE. CDR3 sequence: CASTSGTTGELFF. The CDR3 nucleotides are TGTGCCAGCACCTCGGGTACCACCGGGGAGCTGTTTTTT.